The clone carrying this T cell receptor beta chain was counted at least ten times. Its antigen remains unidentified. CD4+ or CD8+ T cells, around 1 million per library, were used for sorted libraries. The cDNA was generated by 5'RACE with 10-nucleotide random UMIs. The yield of each sequencing run was over 200 million TCR-beta sequences from 15-18 subjects. TCRdb called the 5' RACE reads again in MiXCR, with one record for every CDR3 protein. Found here are 13,000 to 15,000 distinct CDR3 sequences, approximately 13% of them singletons; the top ten hold roughly two fifths. This entry comes from a study of neurological immune-mediated disorders. Germline values: CDR1 SGHAT, CDR2 FQNNGV. V lost 0 bases to trimming and J lost 1 base, with 11 bases between them. The CDR3 contains 16 residues. Study results and limitations: The greatest TCR clonal expansion occurred in HTLV-1-associated myelopathy and the least in multiple sclerosis, which fell below healthy controls.

Sequences were obtained from CD8+ T cells from blood. The V gene is TRBV11-2, the J gene TRBJ2-3; D is unclear. The sequence was collected from a female donor with HTLV-1-associated myelopathy (HAM/TSP). This CDR3 reads CASSLDRPGRTDTQYF. The CDR3 nucleotides read TGTGCCAGCAGCTTAGACCGGCCCGGGCGCACAGATACGCAGTATTTT. Together with reference TRBV11-2 and TRBJ2-3, the CDR3 gives the full variable domain: EAGVAQSPRYKIIEKRQSVAFWCNPISGHATLYWYQQILGQGPKLLIQFQNNGVVDDSQLPKDRFSAERLKGVDSTLKIQPAKLEDSAVYLCASSLDRPGRTDTQYFGPGTRLTVL.